This T cell receptor (beta chain) was sequenced in a study of blood T cells in healthy people across ages. Study-wide background: There was about one barcoded beta molecule captured by template switching per two T cells. Study observations and caveats: Older age went with lower TCR beta diversity per million T cells, in a roughly linear way.

This clonotype has at least ten counts. Its antigen is unknown. V lost 3 bases and J 0 bases, leaving 12 bases between the germline ends. This CDR3 region has 15 residues. Germline loops: CDR1 SGHTA, CDR2 FQGNSA. Primed by a sample-barcoded 5' primer and a J-beta primer mix, a second PCR proceeded for 7 to 11 cycles. Each cDNA molecule was tagged by a template-switch adaptor that had 12 random nucleotides. TCRdb redid the calling of the 5' RACE reads with MiXCR, one entry per CDR3 protein. The sample consists of fewer than 1,000,000 distinct CDR3 sequences, about 47% of them appearing once. The clonotype comes from an elderly man in good health. The sequencing input was blood. This chain joins TRBV7-2 and TRBJ2-7, with D possibly TRBD2 on 5 matching bases. The chain's CDR3 is CASSFEPGISYEQYF. CDR3 sequence (DNA): TGTGCCAGCAGCTTTGAGCCCGGGATCTCCTACGAGCAGTACTTC.